This T cell receptor (beta chain) is from a study of response to subunit inactivated influenza vaccine. A remark on this clonotype: Its antigen is undetermined.

The CDR3 is 13 amino acids. Germline CDR1 reads SNHLY; CDR2 reads FYNNEI. V lost 3 bases and J lost 7, with 11 bases in between. TCRdb called the RT-PCR reads again in MiXCR, with one record for every CDR3 protein. The repertoire has 170,000 or so distinct CDR3 sequences, about 10% of them found once; the top ten carry roughly 36%. Study conclusions and caveats: Each seasonal influenza vaccination, the authors suggested, recruits few new T cells.

The V call is TRBV2, the J call TRBJ2-3; D assignment may be TRBD1 or TRBD2 (5 bases each). The receptor's source is a man between 45 and 75 years old who received an inactivated influenza vaccine. The input for sequencing was CD8+ T cells sorted from PBMCs, taken roughly 24 months after vaccination. The CDR3 is CASSESGLNTQYF. The CDR3 nucleotides are TGTGCCAGCAGTGAGTCGGGGCTTAATACGCAGTATTTT.